Listed below are T cell receptor beta chains from one sample, sequenced in a study of molecular identifiers for immune sequencing clone quantification. TCRdb reprocessed the PCR reads with MiXCR, giving one entry per CDR3 protein. This table has about 640,000 distinct CDR3 sequences, about 20% appearing once. The sequencing sample was made of naive CD8+ T cells from blood, with Jurkat cell RNA spiked in. The receptors here all came from a human donor in good health. Some libraries in this study had Jurkat cell RNA spiked in. CDR3s include the opening cysteine and the closing phenylalanine or tryptophan. D genes are given only for firm matches. Where a row states a size, it is once, few, many or the class of an expanded clone; other rows omit it.

V gene,D gene,J gene,clone size,CDR3 protein,CDR3 DNA
TRBV24-1,TRBD1,TRBJ2-3,many,CATSDLTGENTQYF,TGTGCCACCAGTGATTTGACAGGGGAAAATACGCAGTATTTT
TRBV28,-,TRBJ2-7,many,CASSFEGYYEQYF,TGTGCCAGCAGTTTCGAGGGTTACTACGAGCAGTACTTC
TRBV28,TRBD1,TRBJ1-5,many,CASSWDRGYQPQHF,TGTGCCAGCAGTTGGGACAGGGGTTATCAGCCCCAGCATTTT
TRBV30,-,TRBJ1-5,few,CAWSVGQGLQPQHF,TGTGCCTGGAGTGTAGGGCAGGGTTTACAGCCCCAGCATTTT
TRBV5-6,-,TRBJ1-1,many,CASSLERRRFGAFF,TGTGCCAGCAGCTTGGAGCGCAGACGTTTCGGAGCTTTCTTT
TRBV29-1,-,TRBJ2-2,-,CSVLTGTGELFF,TGCAGCGTTCTGACAGGCACCGGGGAGCTGTTTTTT
TRBV12-3/TRBV12-4,-,TRBJ2-2,many,CASSYGTGENTGELFF,TGTGCCAGCAGTTATGGGACCGGGGAGAACACCGGGGAGCTGTTTTTT
TRBV28,-,TRBJ1-5,few,CASSWVRYSNQPQHF,TGTGCCAGCAGTTGGGTTCGGTATAGCAATCAGCCCCAGCATTTT
TRBV6-2/TRBV6-3,TRBD2,TRBJ2-7,-,CASSYDKREGLHEQYF,TGTGCCAGCAGTTACGATAAGCGGGAGGGCCTCCACGAGCAGTACTTC
TRBV10-3,TRBD1,TRBJ1-2,-,CATTSGTGASFYTF,TGTGCCACCACCTCCGGGACAGGGGCCTCATTCTACACCTTC
TRBV7-3,TRBD1,TRBJ2-1,-,CVSSIQTGGFLDEQFF,TGTGTCAGCAGCATCCAAACAGGGGGGTTCTTGGATGAGCAGTTCTTC
TRBV30,TRBD1,TRBJ1-5,-,CAWSRTGVGQPQHF,TGTGCCTGGAGCAGGACAGGGGTTGGTCAGCCCCAGCATTTT
TRBV11-2,-,TRBJ2-7,many,CASSFPGTNYEQYF,TGTGCCAGCAGCTTTCCCGGGACGAACTACGAGCAGTACTTC
TRBV11-3,-,TRBJ2-3,-,CASSLAKGSLGTTDTQYF,TGTGCCAGCAGCTTAGCAAAAGGTAGCTTGGGGACCACAGATACGCAGTATTTT
TRBV5-1,-,TRBJ1-1,-,CANSWGETEAFF,TGCGCCAACAGCTGGGGGGAGACTGAAGCTTTCTTT
TRBV21-1,-,TRBJ2-5,few,CASNRQAQETQYF,TGTGCCAGCAATAGGCAGGCCCAAGAGACCCAGTACTTC
TRBV9,TRBD2,TRBJ2-3,many,CASTGPELAGTDTQYF,TGTGCCAGCACGGGGCCCGAACTAGCGGGGACAGATACGCAGTATTTT
TRBV4-3,TRBD2,TRBJ2-7,many,CASSSSTSGGDEQYF,TGCGCCAGCAGCTCAAGTACTAGCGGGGGTGACGAGCAGTACTTC
TRBV12-3/TRBV12-4,TRBD1,TRBJ1-1,many,CASSLNRGSGEAFF,TGTGCCAGCAGTTTAAACAGGGGAAGCGGTGAAGCTTTCTTT
TRBV5-1,TRBD1,TRBJ2-3,many,CASSASDREARDTQYF,TGCGCCAGCAGCGCCAGCGACAGGGAAGCTAGAGATACGCAGTATTTT
TRBV7-6,TRBD2,TRBJ2-5,few,CASSLTVAGGVVGETQYF,TGTGCCAGCAGCTTGACCGTAGCGGGAGGGGTGGTTGGGGAGACCCAGTACTTC
TRBV2,-,TRBJ1-1,many,CASSEFGGRTEAFF,TGTGCCAGCAGTGAATTTGGGGGGCGTACTGAAGCTTTCTTT
TRBV4-1,-,TRBJ2-5,many,CASSQVLTETQYF,TGCGCCAGCAGCCAAGTTTTAACAGAGACCCAGTACTTC
TRBV7-9,-,TRBJ1-2,-,CASSATGPTHCYTF,TGTGCCAGCAGCGCCACAGGACCGACTCACTGCTACACCTTC
TRBV27,-,TRBJ1-5,-,CASSLTVLGNNQPQHF,TGTGCCAGCAGTTTAACGGTTTTAGGTAATAATCAGCCCCAGCATTTT
TRBV6-5,-,TRBJ1-1,many,CASTKLGVMNTEAFF,TGTGCCAGCACTAAACTGGGGGTCATGAACACTGAAGCTTTCTTT
TRBV20-1,-,TRBJ2-7,many,CSARGQGGSYEQYF,TGCAGTGCTAGAGGCCAGGGAGGCTCCTACGAGCAGTACTTC
TRBV9,TRBD1,TRBJ1-1,many,CASSGETGANTEAFF,TGTGCCAGCAGCGGAGAGACAGGGGCGAACACTGAAGCTTTCTTT
TRBV7-3,TRBD2,TRBJ2-1,-,CASSLKVPGGRLSNEQFF,TGTGCCAGCAGCTTAAAGGTCCCGGGCGGGAGATTGAGCAATGAGCAGTTCTTC
TRBV7-9,-,TRBJ1-4,-,CASSFSFPPSEELFF,TGTGCCAGCAGCTTCTCCTTCCCCCCGTCTGAAGAACTGTTTTTT
TRBV10-1,-,TRBJ2-1,-,CASSDAGSYNEQFF,TGCGCCAGCAGTGATGCCGGCTCCTACAATGAGCAGTTCTTC
TRBV20-1,TRBD2,TRBJ2-3,many,CSANPYSSGSLSDTQYF,TGCAGTGCTAACCCTTACTCTAGCGGGAGTTTATCAGATACGCAGTATTTT
TRBV29-1,-,TRBJ2-7,-,CSVVGVGAYEQYF,TGCAGCGTTGTAGGCGTCGGAGCCTACGAGCAGTACTTC
TRBV7-2,-,TRBJ2-1,-,CASNLGGDYNEQFF,TGTGCCAGCAACTTAGGAGGGGACTACAATGAGCAGTTCTTC
TRBV19,TRBD1,TRBJ2-7,many,CASSIPDRVSYEQYF,TGTGCCAGTAGTATCCCGGACAGGGTGAGCTACGAGCAGTACTTC
TRBV7-9,-,TRBJ1-4,many,CASSRTGEKLFF,TGTGCCAGCAGCCGGACCGGGGAAAAACTGTTTTTT
TRBV6-5,-,TRBJ2-1,many,CASSSGTFGEQFF,TGTGCCAGCAGTTCAGGGACGTTTGGTGAGCAGTTCTTC
TRBV25-1,TRBD1,TRBJ2-7,-,CASSDPAGGSYEQYF,TGTGCCAGCAGTGATCCCGCAGGGGGCTCCTACGAGCAGTACTTC
TRBV12-3/TRBV12-4,TRBD2,TRBJ2-3,-,CAGSPPTSGRQGTQYF,TGTGCCGGCAGTCCCCCGACTAGCGGGAGGCAGGGGACGCAGTATTTT
TRBV3-1,TRBD1,TRBJ2-7,few,CASSPSRTGAHEQYF,TGTGCCAGCAGCCCCTCGCGGACAGGGGCTCACGAGCAGTACTTC
TRBV29-1,-,TRBJ2-2,many,CSVEAGSGGTGELFF,TGCAGCGTTGAAGCGGGATCTGGGGGAACCGGGGAGCTGTTTTTT
TRBV4-3,-,TRBJ1-3,-,CASSQDRESGNTIYF,TGCGCCAGCAGCCAAGATAGGGAATCTGGAAACACCATATATTTT
TRBV19,-,TRBJ1-1,-,CASSMYTEAFF,TGTGCCAGTAGTATGTACACTGAAGCTTTCTTT
TRBV7-9,TRBD1,TRBJ1-1,many,CASRPPGTGTDTEAFF,TGTGCCAGCAGACCTCCCGGGACAGGGACGGACACTGAAGCTTTCTTT
TRBV20-1,-,TRBJ2-7,many,CSAAGGRQYF,TGCAGTGCTGCCGGGGGGCGTCAATACTTC
TRBV10-1,-,TRBJ1-1,-,CASSEALRGTEAFF,TGCGCCAGCAGTGAGGCACTTAGGGGGACTGAAGCTTTCTTT